This T cell receptor beta chain emerged from a study of T cell responses to AZD1222 COVID-19 vaccine. Study-wide results and limits: Spike-specific TCR breadth and depth were elevated following two AZD1222 doses. Spike was spanned by vaccine-associated CD4 TCRs, with dominance at 160-218 and 743-854.

Worth noting for this clone: The target antigen is unknown.

CDR1 is LGHDT and CDR2 is YNNKEL in the germline V gene (reference sequence). Trimming cost V 4 bases and J 3 bases; bases outside gene matches: 1. The CDR3 extends over 15 amino acids. The assay was immunoSEQ multiplex PCR, and TCRdb's table has in-frame clones only and misses some. The sample has 150,000 or so clones; 90% to 95% are singletons. This specimen was peripheral blood, taken 28 days after the second AZD1222 dose. This sequence was found in an adult who received the AZD1222 COVID-19 vaccine. The chain uses TRBV3-1 (or the pseudogene TRBV3-2) and TRBJ2-3; TRBD2 aligns across 13 bases. For the CDR3, the DNA is TGTGCCAGCAGCCCGGGACTAGCGGGAACAGATACGCAGTATTTT. This codes for CASSPGLAGTDTQYF.